This T cell receptor beta chain stems from a study of technical replicates of blood from a handful of donors. Repertoires were generated with immunoSEQ multiplex PCR, while TCRdb's copy carries only in-frame clones and drops some. Among roughly 76,000 clones, 94% were seen once, and the ten largest hold 0.26%. Trimming removed 7 bases at V and 0 bases at J, with 14 bases between. Germline V gene lookup returns CDR1 KGHSH and CDR2 LQKENI. The CDR3 is 15 amino acids. This sequence joins TRBV18 and TRBJ2-3; a weak D match, TRBD2 (6 bases). Sequencing was carried out using T cells isolated from PBMCs. The receptor was derived from a human donor in good health. CDR3 loop: CASLGGYVSTDTQYF. The CDR3 DNA reads as TGTGCCAGCTTGGGGGGATACGTCAGCACAGATACGCAGTATTTT.